This is a list of T cell receptor beta chains from one sample in a study of T cell responses to AZD1222 COVID-19 vaccine. The table came from immunoSEQ multiplex PCR; TCRdb's copy has only in-frame clones and leaves some out. The sample yields about 130,000 clones, about 87% seen once. The sample in question was peripheral blood, obtained on day 0 of AZD1222 vaccination. Receptors were obtained from an adult in good health. Both conserved end residues are part of each CDR3. A D gene is named only where the DNA matches it firmly. Expanded clones get a size class; other rows say once, few or many, or leave the size out.

v_gene	abundance	j_gene	d_gene	CDR3aa	CDR3nt
TRBV7-8	.	TRBJ1-5	TRBD1	CASSFKNRGLDQPQHF	TGTGCCAGCAGCTTTAAAAACAGGGGTCTGGATCAGCCCCAGCATTTT
TRBV5-5	.	TRBJ1-2	.	CASSPMGPEYGYTF	TGTGCCAGCAGTCCCATGGGACCGGAATATGGCTACACCTTC
TRBV7-9	once	TRBJ2-3	TRBD1	CASSALTGDTQYF	TGTGCCAGCAGCGCCCTGACAGGGGACACGCAGTATTTT
TRBV28	.	TRBJ2-1	.	CASSLLAGEQFF	TGTGCCAGCAGTTTATTGGCCGGTGAGCAGTTCTTC
TRBV30	.	TRBJ2-3	TRBD2	CAWSAGLAGTDTQYF	TGTGCCTGGAGTGCGGGACTAGCCGGCACAGATACGCAGTATTTT
TRBV10-3	.	TRBJ1-2	TRBD1	CAISGPGGGYTF	TGTGCCATCAGTGGGCCAGGGGGTGGCTACACCTTC
TRBV7-2	once	TRBJ1-6	.	CASSLGFPDSSPLHF	TGTGCCAGCAGCTTAGGGTTCCCCGATAGTTCACCCCTCCACTTT
TRBV6-5	many	TRBJ1-1	TRBD1	CASRKQGMNTEAFF	TGTGCCAGCAGGAAACAGGGGATGAACACTGAAGCTTTCTTT
TRBV9	.	TRBJ1-3	.	CASSRGTGNTIYF	TGTGCCAGCAGCCGGGGAACTGGAAACACCATATATTTT
TRBV19	.	TRBJ2-2	.	CASSISVFEELFF	TGTGCCAGTAGTATATCGGTTTTCGAGGAGCTGTTTTTT
TRBV12-5	.	TRBJ2-4	.	CASGLHGGRDIQYF	TGTGCTAGTGGTTTGCACGGGGGCCGGGACATTCAGTACTTC
TRBV5-6	.	TRBJ1-6	TRBD1	CASSPRQGTSPLHF	TGTGCCAGCAGCCCGAGACAGGGGACCTCACCCCTCCACTTT
TRBV6-5	.	TRBJ1-4	.	CASSYWGGIEKLFF	TGTGCCAGCAGTTACTGGGGGGGGATTGAAAAACTGTTTTTT
TRBV7-9	.	TRBJ2-1	TRBD2	CASSLALAGEGEQFF	TGTGCCAGCAGCTTAGCGTTAGCGGGAGAAGGCGAGCAGTTCTTC
TRBV4-3	.	TRBJ1-2	TRBD1	CASSPDREINYGYTF	TGCGCCAGCAGCCCGGACAGGGAGATAAACTATGGCTACACCTTC
TRBV11-3	.	TRBJ2-5	TRBD2	CASRGGYLQETQYF	TGTGCCAGCAGGGGGGGGTACCTCCAAGAGACCCAGTACTTC
TRBV11-2	.	TRBJ2-1	TRBD2	CASSLGSSGRNEQFF	TGTGCCAGCAGCTTAGGGTCTAGCGGGAGGAATGAGCAGTTCTTC
TRBV5-1	.	TRBJ1-1	.	CASTRDMNTEAFF	TGCGCCAGCACCAGGGACATGAACACTGAAGCTTTCTTT
TRBV11-2	.	TRBJ2-1	.	CASSLDPGAREPQFF	TGTGCCAGCAGCTTAGATCCGGGGGCGCGGGAGCCGCAGTTCTTC
TRBV6-5	few	TRBJ2-7	.	CASSPTRGPSYEQYF	TGTGCCAGCAGTCCAACCAGGGGTCCCTCCTACGAGCAGTACTTC
TRBV7-2	.	TRBJ2-5	TRBD2	CASSSRSGGQDETQYF	TGTGCCAGCAGCTCCCGTAGCGGGGGTCAGGATGAGACCCAGTACTTC
TRBV18	.	TRBJ1-1	.	CASSTGSTGNTEAFF	TGTGCCAGCTCAACCGGATCAACCGGGAACACTGAAGCTTTCTTT
TRBV16	.	TRBJ2-1	.	CASSQSGNEQFF	TGTGCCAGCAGCCAATCGGGCAATGAGCAGTTCTTC
TRBV7-2	.	TRBJ2-2	.	CASSLGLLGELFF	TGTGCCAGCAGCCTTGGACTGTTAGGGGAGCTGTTTTTT
TRBV7-9	.	TRBJ2-1	.	CASTKKGSPYNEQFF	TGTGCCAGCACCAAAAAAGGGTCCCCCTACAATGAGCAGTTCTTC
TRBV25-1	.	TRBJ2-7	.	CASSEAGTYEQYF	TGTGCCAGCAGTGAGGCGGGGACTTACGAGCAGTACTTC
TRBV7-9	few	TRBJ1-4	.	CASSLGDITNEKLFF	TGTGCCAGCAGCTTGGGCGACATAACTAATGAAAAACTGTTTTTT